The 27 T cell receptor beta chains listed next were all sequenced from one sample in a study of T cells in Graves' hyperthyroidism and ophthalmopathy. Using RNA transcripts as the source, TCR beta CDR3 regions were amplified. When the TCR CDR3 underwent first-round RT-PCR, the HTBI primer set was used. TCRdb recomputed calls from the multiplex PCR reads with MiXCR, one row per CDR3 protein. The sample records a few hundred thousand distinct CDR3 sequences, roughly 15% being singletons. The sequenced sample was blood. The receptor set was obtained from a young woman with Graves' ophthalmopathy.

This clonotype was detected a few times. The V call is TRBV19, the J call TRBJ2-3, with 11 positions matching TRBD2. The CDR3 contains 16 residues. V was pared by 3 bases and J by 4 bases, with 6 bases of the junction left unmatched. The germline V gene encodes CDR1 LNHDA and CDR2 SQIVND (reference sequence). The CDR3 DNA reads as TGTGCCAGTAGTATCCTAGCGGGAGGAAGTTCAGATACGCAGTATTTT. This encodes CASSILAGGSSDTQYF.

This chain joins TRBV7-2 and TRBJ1-5; unclear D gene. Germline V gene lookup returns CDR1 SGHTA and CDR2 FQGNSA. V lost 9 bases, J lost 8 bases, and 17 bases lay in between. CDR3 length: 13 residues. The CDR3 coding sequence is TGTGCCAGTACCACTGGGAGGGTCGAGCCCCAGCATTTT. It encodes CASTTGRVEPQHF. Full variable domain (missing parts from reference TRBV7-2 and TRBJ1-5): GAGVSQSPSNKVTEKGKDVELRCDPISGHTALYWYRQSLGQGLEFLIYFQGNSAPDKSGLPSDRFSAERTGGSVSTLTIQRTQQEDSAVYLCASTTGRVEPQHFGDGTRLSIL.

This clonotype has at least ten counts. CDR3 in amino acids: CASSQVRVDTDTQYF. The CDR3 DNA reads TGTGCCAGCAGCCAAGTCCGGGTCGACACAGATACGCAGTATTTT. The genes are TRBV3-1 and TRBJ2-3; D is unclear. The CDR3 runs 15 residues. V shed 1 base and J shed 2 bases, with 10 bases lying between them. Germline assignment: CDR1 LGHDT and CDR2 YNNKEL (reference sequence).

This clonotype was counted ten times or more. CDR3 nucleotide sequence: TGTGCCAGCAGTTTATCATCAGTAACAGGGGAGGATGGCTACACCTTC. This encodes CASSLSSVTGEDGYTF. The V call is TRBV28, the J call TRBJ1-2, with 7 nucleotides matching TRBD1. The CDR3 extends over 16 amino acids. Germline CDR1 MDHEN, CDR2 SYDVKM. With V trimmed by 1 base and J by 6 bases, 11 bases remained unmatched.

V usage is TRBV10-3 and J usage is TRBJ1-2; D gene ambiguous. V lost 0 bases and J lost 9, with 5 bases in between. The CDR3 contains 11 residues. Germline assignment: CDR1 ENHRY and CDR2 SYGVKD. CDR3 bases: TGTGCCATCAGTGAGTCACAGAGCTACACCTTC. Translation gives CAISESQSYTF.

In this sample, this clonotype turned up many times. V and J are TRBV7-9 and TRBJ2-7; 7 nucleotides match TRBD2. From germline, CDR1 is SEHNR and CDR2 FQNEAQ (reference sequence). V shed 8 bases, J shed 2 bases, and the junction held 9 bases outside the gene matches. The CDR3 spans 14 residues. The CDR3 sequence: CASDAAGFPYEQYF. The CDR3, as DNA: TGTGCCAGCGACGCAGCGGGGTTTCCCTACGAGCAGTACTTC.

This clonotype was detected many times. The chain combines TRBV20-1 with TRBJ1-2; no clear D. The CDR3 spans 13 residues. With 1 base removed from V and 5 bases from J, the gap between germline ends came to 11 bases. The germline gives CDR1 DFQATT, CDR2 SNEGSKA (reference sequence). The CDR3 sequence: CSARVERVYGYTF. The DNA for the CDR3 is TGCAGTGCTAGAGTCGAGAGAGTTTATGGCTACACCTTC.

V gene TRBV7-8 combines with J gene TRBJ1-6; 7 bases map to TRBD1. CDR3 length equals 15 residues. V trimming: 5 bases; J trimming: 10 bases; junction bases outside the gene matches: 11. Looked up from germline, CDR1 is SGHVS and CDR2 is FQNEAQ. CDR3 protein: CASSPRTGIGSPLHF. As DNA, the CDR3 is TGTGCCAGCAGCCCCCGGACAGGAATCGGATCACCCCTCCACTTT.

This clonotype was observed many times. The chain joins TRBV7-2 to TRBJ1-1; D not certain. V was pared by 1 base and J by 0 bases, with 9 bases between. The length of the CDR3 is 15 residues. CDR1 is SGHTA, CDR2 FQGNSA, per germline. The CDR3 DNA reads TGTGCCAGCAGCTTAGGACCCAGGATGAACACTGAAGCTTTCTTT. Residues: CASSLGPRMNTEAFF.

This clonotype was found many times. The chain is built from TRBV5-1 and TRBJ2-1, with 8 bases aligning to TRBD2. This CDR3 is built from 15 residues. Trimming at V came to 2 bases and at J to 6 bases, leaving 7 bases not matched to a gene. Per germline, CDR1 SGHRS and CDR2 YFSETQ. The CDR3 nucleotides read TGCGCCAGCAGCTTCGGACTAGCCCAGGGCAATGAGCAGTTCTTC. Residues: CASSFGLAQGNEQFF.

This clonotype was detected ten times or more. The chain couples TRBV20-1 to TRBJ2-5, with TRBD1 matching 7 bases. This CDR3 comprises 14 residues. Trimming took 6 bases from V and 4 from J; bases not matched to a gene: 11. The germline V gene encodes CDR1 DFQATT and CDR2 SNEGSKA (reference sequence). This CDR3 reads CSATTGDPGETQYF. CDR3 DNA sequence: TGCAGTGCCACCACAGGGGATCCGGGAGAGACCCAGTACTTC.

This clonotype was picked up many times. The chain uses TRBV28 and TRBJ2-5, with TRBD1 identical over 9 bases. V dropped 5 bases and J dropped 5; count of bases not matched to a gene: 9. The CDR3 runs to 15 residues. Germline V CDR1 and CDR2: MDHEN, SYDVKM. The CDR3 loop reads CASSTYRGQGETQYF. CDR3 bases: TGTGCCAGCAGTACATACAGGGGGCAGGGGGAGACCCAGTACTTC.

This chain connects TRBV6-1 to TRBJ1-4; TRBD1 agrees at 8 bases. V was clipped by 7 bases and J by 8 bases; unmatched bases: 9. The germline V gene has CDR1 MNHNS and CDR2 SASEGT. The CDR3 consists of 14 residues. CDR3 DNA: TGTGCCAGCACCCTGACAGGGGTGGGCGAAAAACTGTTTTTT. Protein sequence: CASTLTGVGEKLFF.

This clonotype was found many times. The chain couples TRBV29-1 to TRBJ2-7; D not certain. This CDR3 comprises 13 residues. V lost 0 bases to trimming and J lost 3 bases, with 9 bases between them. Germline lookup yields CDR1 SQVTM and CDR2 ANQGSEA. CDR3 in amino acids: CSVEDAVFYEQYF. In DNA form, the CDR3 reads TGCAGCGTTGAAGACGCGGTCTTCTACGAGCAGTACTTC.

This chain uses TRBV20-1 with TRBJ1-1; D possibly corresponds to TRBD1 (6 bases). Germline-derived CDR1 and CDR2 are DFQATT and SNEGSKA (reference sequence). V was clipped by 3 bases and J by 4 bases, with 9 bases between them. The CDR3 runs 12 residues. This CDR3 is CSASPRGTEAFF. The CDR3 region has the DNA TGCAGTGCTAGTCCCAGGGGCACTGAAGCTTTCTTT.

This clonotype has a handful of counts. This chain links TRBV28 with TRBJ1-5, with unresolved D. The length of the CDR3 is 15 residues. Trimming pared 2 bases from V and 10 bases from J, leaving 18 bases between. Germline lookup yields CDR1 MDHEN and CDR2 SYDVKM. The CDR3 is CASSLPRPSISPQHF. In DNA, the CDR3 is TGTGCCAGCAGTTTACCCCGACCCAGTATCTCCCCCCAGCATTTT.

This chain uses TRBV5-1 with TRBJ2-1; weak D call: TRBD2 (6 bases). The CDR3 spans 14 residues. CDR1 and CDR2 from the germline V gene are SGHRS and YFSETQ. Trimming stripped 0 bases from V and 7 bases from J, with 11 bases between. CDR3 nucleotide sequence: TGCGCCAGCAGCTTGGGGGACTCCAATAATGAGCAGTTCTTC. Protein product: CASSLGDSNNEQFF.

This clonotype was recorded many times. This sequence joins TRBV28 and TRBJ2-7; possible D gene TRBD2, 7 bases. The germline V gene has CDR1 MDHEN and CDR2 SYDVKM. V lost 5 bases to trimming and J lost 5 bases, with 16 bases between them. The CDR3 runs 14 residues. Here the CDR3 DNA reads TGTGCCAGCAGTCCGCCACGGGGGGCCAACGAGCAGTACTTC. Translated: CASSPPRGANEQYF. The entire variable domain, with the rest obtained from reference TRBV28 and TRBJ2-7, is as follows: DVKVTQSSRYLVKRTGEKVFLECVQDMDHENMFWYRQDPGLGLRLIYFSYDVKMKEKGDIPEGYSVSREKKERFSLILESASTNQTSMYLCASSPPRGANEQYFGPGTRLTVT.

The chain joins TRBV20-1 to TRBJ1-3; D is unclear. The CDR3 runs to 14 residues. The germline gives CDR1 DFQATT, CDR2 SNEGSKA (reference sequence). With 0 bases removed from V and 4 bases from J, the gap between germline ends came to 10 bases. CDR3 residues: CSAREGSGGNTIYF. The CDR3 nucleotides read TGCAGTGCTAGAGAGGGTTCGGGGGGAAACACCATATATTTT.

This clonotype was seen a handful of times. The V call is TRBV4-1, the J call TRBJ2-1, with TRBD1 as a possible D gene (5 bases). V dropped 3 bases and J dropped 5 bases, with 23 bases sitting between them. The CDR3 runs 18 residues. From germline, CDR1 is MGHRA and CDR2 YSYEKL. The CDR3 reads CASSHVGRVTSSNNEQFF. The CDR3 nucleotides read TGCGCCAGCAGCCACGTCGGCAGGGTGACTTCGAGCAACAATGAGCAGTTCTTC.

The chain carries TRBV6-1 and TRBJ1-2, with a weak D call TRBD1 (5 bases). The V end was cut by 6 bases, the J end by 7 bases, with 12 bases between. CDR1 is MNHNS and CDR2 is SASEGT in the germline V gene. This CDR3 is built from 12 residues. In DNA form, the CDR3 reads TGTGCCAGCAGGGCGGGGGAGGTTGGCTACACCTTC. It translates to CASRAGEVGYTF.

This clonotype was seen many times. The chain recombines TRBV5-1 with TRBJ1-2; the match to TRBD1 covers 7 bases. The V gene end was trimmed by 4 bases and the J gene end by 4 bases; junction bases not matched to a gene: 10. CDR1 and CDR2 from the germline V gene are SGHRS and YFSETQ. The CDR3 totals 15 residues. The DNA for the CDR3 is TGCGCCAGCAGCCCAAGCGGGGCAGGGGGCTATGGCTACACCTTC. This gives the protein CASSPSGAGGYGYTF.

This clonotype was recorded at least ten times. This chain joins TRBV7-3 and TRBJ2-7, with 11 bases aligning to TRBD2. J lost 7 bases, V lost 4 bases, and 18 bases had no gene match. From germline, CDR1 is SGHTA and CDR2 FQGTGA. This CDR3 comprises 18 residues. The CDR3, as DNA: TGTGCCAGCAGCTCAAACACGTTACTAGCGGGAGACGAGAGAGAGCAGTACTTC. Its protein product is CASSSNTLLAGDEREQYF. Drawing the rest from reference TRBV7-3 and TRBJ2-7, the complete variable domain is GAGVSQTPSNKVTEKGKYVELRCDPISGHTALYWYRQSLGQGPEFLIYFQGTGAADDSGLPNDRFFAVRPEGSVSTLKIQRTERGDSAVYLCASSSNTLLAGDEREQYFGPGTRLTVT.

This clonotype came up many times. The rearrangement uses TRBV2 and TRBJ2-3; no definite D call. The CDR3 runs to 12 residues. V was trimmed by 7 bases and J by 5 bases, leaving 10 bases between them. Germline assignment: CDR1 SNHLY and CDR2 FYNNEI. CDR3: CASTENVDTQYF. DNA of the CDR3: TGTGCCAGCACCGAGAACGTAGATACGCAGTATTTT.

Ten or more counts support this clonotype. The chain couples TRBV28 to TRBJ2-7, with TRBD2 as a possible D gene (6 bases). Germline-derived CDR1 and CDR2 are MDHEN and SYDVKM. The CDR3 sequence is 15 residues long. V was clipped by 5 bases and J by 2 bases, with 16 bases between them. CDR3 in amino acids: CASSAGTPLTYEQYF. CDR3 DNA: TGTGCCAGCAGTGCCGGGACTCCACTAACCTACGAGCAGTACTTC.

This clonotype was observed many times. The chain recombines TRBV6-1 with TRBJ2-7; D is perhaps TRBD1 (6 bases). The CDR3 contains 16 residues. The germline V gene encodes CDR1 MNHNS and CDR2 SASEGT. V gave up 2 bases and J gave up 2 bases, with 16 bases separating them. CDR3 sequence (DNA): TGTGCCAGCAGTGAAATGGGTTTGGGGGCCGCCTACGAGCAGTACTTC. Amino acids: CASSEMGLGAAYEQYF.

The CDR3: CASSTGFEDTDTQYF. CDR3 DNA sequence: TGTGCCAGCAGCACAGGGTTTGAAGACACAGATACGCAGTATTTT. This chain connects TRBV28 to TRBJ2-3; D is possibly TRBD1 (6 bases). Germline loops: CDR1 MDHEN, CDR2 SYDVKM. The CDR3 length is 15 residues. V was pared by 6 bases and J by 2 bases, with 15 bases between.